This TCR beta chain is drawn from a study of PD-1 blockade in classical Hodgkin lymphoma. Time point meaning: cycle 4 day 1 (C4D1), after less than 7 weeks of nivolumab. Every patient relapsed after autologous stem cell transplantation, and brentuximab vedotin exposure varied. Sequencing was performed with immunoSEQ multiplex PCR; in TCRdb, only in-frame clones are kept and a portion is missing. The sample carries about 110,000 clones, about 92% recorded once. To note about this clone: What it binds is not known.

Study-wide points: After ASCT, patients who started nivolumab under 1 year later were excluded.

Sample: peripheral blood mononuclear cells (PBMCs), taken before the fourth cycle of nivolumab. This TCR was recovered from a human donor with classical Hodgkin lymphoma.

CDR3 amino acids: CASSLEGQGPNQPQHF. The DNA of the CDR3 is TGTGCCAGCTCACTAGAAGGACAGGGACCCAATCAGCCCCAGCATTTT. The rearrangement links TRBV18 to TRBJ1-5; TRBD1 matches 8 bases. The germline V gene has CDR1 KGHSH and CDR2 LQKENI. V lost 4 bases to trimming and J lost 3 bases; unmatched junction nucleotides: 8. The CDR3 covers 16 residues.